This T cell receptor (beta chain) was captured in a study of blood T cells in healthy people across ages. PCR was performed a second time for 7 to 11 cycles using a sample-barcoded 5' primer and a J-beta primer mix. TCRdb ran MiXCR on the 5' RACE reads and lists one entry per CDR3 protein. The sample carries about 1 million distinct CDR3 sequences, under 55% recorded once. Sequencing was performed on blood. This receptor was taken from an older woman in good health.

CDR3 protein: CASSATYNEQFF. Here the CDR3 DNA reads TGCGCCAGCAGCGCAACTTACAATGAGCAGTTCTTC. The chain has TRBV5-1 and TRBJ2-1; the D is unclear. CDR1 and CDR2 from the germline V gene are SGHRS and YFSETQ. The CDR3 consists of 12 residues. V lost 4 bases and J lost 4, with 6 bases in between.